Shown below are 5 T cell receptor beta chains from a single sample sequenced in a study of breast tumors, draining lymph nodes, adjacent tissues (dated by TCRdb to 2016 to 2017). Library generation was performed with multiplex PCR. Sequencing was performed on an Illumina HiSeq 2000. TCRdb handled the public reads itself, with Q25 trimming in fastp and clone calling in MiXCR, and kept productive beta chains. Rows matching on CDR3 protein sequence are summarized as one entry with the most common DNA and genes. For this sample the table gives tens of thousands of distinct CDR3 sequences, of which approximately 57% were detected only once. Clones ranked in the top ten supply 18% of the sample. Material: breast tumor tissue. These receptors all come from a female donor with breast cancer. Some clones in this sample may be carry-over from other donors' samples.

The CDR3 is CSVEFSDSDEQFF. Written as DNA, the CDR3 is TGCAGCGTTGAATTCTCGGATTCGGATGAGCAGTTCTTC. This sequence joins TRBV29-1 and TRBJ2-1; D ambiguous. The CDR3 is 13 amino acids. Trimming stripped 2 bases from V and 8 bases from J, with 13 bases between. Germline assignment: CDR1 SQVTM and CDR2 ANQGSEA.

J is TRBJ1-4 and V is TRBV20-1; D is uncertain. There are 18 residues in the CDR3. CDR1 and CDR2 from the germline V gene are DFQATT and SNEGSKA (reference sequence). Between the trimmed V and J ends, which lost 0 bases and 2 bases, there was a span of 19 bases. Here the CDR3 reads CSARDLNGRMGTNEKLFF. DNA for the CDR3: TGCAGTGCTAGAGATTTGAATGGGAGGATGGGTACTAATGAAAAACTGTTTTTT.

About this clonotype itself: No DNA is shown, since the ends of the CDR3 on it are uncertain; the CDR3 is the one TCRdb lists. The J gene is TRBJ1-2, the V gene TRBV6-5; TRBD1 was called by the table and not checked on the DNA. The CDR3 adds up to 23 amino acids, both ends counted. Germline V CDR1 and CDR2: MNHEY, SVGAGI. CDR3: CASSYDTTYNEQFFGPGTKGYTF.

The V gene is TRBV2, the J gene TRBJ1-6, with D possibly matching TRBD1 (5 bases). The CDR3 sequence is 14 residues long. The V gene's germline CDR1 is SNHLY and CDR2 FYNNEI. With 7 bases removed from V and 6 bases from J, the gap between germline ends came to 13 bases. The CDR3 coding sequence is TGTGCCAGCAACGGGAGGGGTGGTAATTCACCCCTCCACTTT. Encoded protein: CASNGRGGNSPLHF. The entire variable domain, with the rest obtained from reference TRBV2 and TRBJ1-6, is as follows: EPEVTQTPSHQVTQMGQEVILRCVPISNHLYFYWYRQILGQKVEFLVSFYNNEISEKSEIFDDQFSVERPDGSNFTLKIRSTKLEDSAMYFCASNGRGGNSPLHFGNGTRLTVT.

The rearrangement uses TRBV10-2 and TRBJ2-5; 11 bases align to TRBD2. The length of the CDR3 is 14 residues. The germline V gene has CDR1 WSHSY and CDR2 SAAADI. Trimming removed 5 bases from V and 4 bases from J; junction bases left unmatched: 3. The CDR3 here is CASSTGTSGETQYF. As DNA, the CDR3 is TGCGCCAGCAGTACCGGGACTAGCGGAGAGACCCAGTACTTC.